This TCR beta chain was sequenced during a study of blood T cell repertoires in COVID-19. Study-wide background: Acute-phase and convalescent COVID-19 samples originated in the United States, Italy and Spain. T cells, B-cell-depleted T cells, or PBMCs supplied cDNA or gDNA.

This clone was observed a handful of times. Original analysis: Using reference gene primer amplification, nucleated cell counts were estimated. Measured with immunoSEQ multiplex PCR; TCRdb has only the in-frame clones, and not every one. V, J and clone size are taken as reported in that table, and D and trimming were inferred from the DNA itself. The sample has 170,000 or so clones, roughly four fifths seen once. Seattle researchers signed up patients amid active infection and tracked them longitudinally. CDR3 length: 17 amino acids. Deletions cut 4 bases from V and 0 bases from J, with 13 bases between. CDR1 is MNHEY and CDR2 is SMNVEV in the germline V gene (reference sequence).

The chain links TRBV27 to TRBJ2-6, with D hard to call. This clonotype originated in a woman aged 70 to 79 with COVID-19, enrolled during active disease. The sample consisted of peripheral blood. The CDR3 is CASSYRGPHSGANVLTF. The CDR3 region has the DNA TGTGCCAGCAGTTATCGAGGCCCCCACTCTGGGGCCAACGTCCTGACTTTC.